The clone carrying this T cell receptor (beta chain) was detected a few times. Its antigen remains unidentified. The CDR3 has 15 amino acids. CDR1 is LGHDT, CDR2 YNNKEL, per germline (reference sequence). Trimming cost V 4 bases and J 1 base; bases outside gene matches: 4. The sample originates from a study of T-cell memory formation after mild COVID-19. Amplification by 5'RACE using constant-segment primers produced TCR alpha and TCR beta cDNA libraries that carried sample barcodes and UMIs. TCRdb re-called the 5' RACE reads with MiXCR, one entry per CDR3 protein. The table includes 350,000 to 400,000 distinct CDR3 sequences, 20% to 25% detected once. Study-wide results and caveats: Cross-reactive memory seemingly joined, as some responding clones were found in pre-infection memory.

The chain is built from TRBV3-1 and TRBJ2-5; 9 nucleotides match TRBD2. The TCR was taken from an adult woman who had mild COVID-19 (a few samples of this study predate the infection). Cell type and time point are not known. Sequencing used PBMCs or a T cell subset sorted from them (not recorded which). CDR3 amino acids: CASSRTLAGQETQYF. The CDR3 DNA reads as TGTGCCAGCAGCCGTACACTAGCGGGCCAAGAGACCCAGTACTTC.